Listed here are 10 T cell receptor beta chains from one sample, sequenced in a study of tumor-infiltrating lymphocytes in localized non-small cell lung cancer. Clones were sequenced by immunoSEQ multiplex PCR, and TCRdb holds only the in-frame ones, with some missing. The data hold 20,000 to 25,000 clones, with 50% to 80% observed a single time. Sequenced: lung tumor tissue. The receptor source for this set is a human donor with non-small cell lung cancer.

This clone was observed a handful of times. The chain has TRBV28 and TRBJ2-7, with 7 bases lining up with TRBD1. After removal of 6 bases from V and 2 bases from J, the junction contained 10 bases not matched to a gene. Germline assignment: CDR1 MDHEN and CDR2 SYDVKM. The CDR3 length is 15 residues. The DNA for the CDR3 is TGTGCCAGCAGCCAAACCTCAACAGGGGCCTACGAGCAGTACTTC. Its translation is CASSQTSTGAYEQYF.

The V call is TRBV19, the J call TRBJ1-5; no definite D call. Germline CDR1 and CDR2: LNHDA and SQIVND (reference sequence). There are 13 residues in the CDR3. V was shortened by 5 bases and J by 7 bases, with 12 bases between the two germline ends. Here the CDR3 reads CASSLVGDQPQHF. CDR3 DNA: TGTGCCAGTAGTTTAGTGGGTGACCAGCCCCAGCATTTT.

The chain combines TRBV10-3 with TRBJ2-7, with TRBD2 matching 9 bases. Germline V CDR1 and CDR2: ENHRY, SYGVKD. This CDR3 contains 17 residues. The V segment lost 4 bases and the J segment 6 bases; nucleotides outside the gene matches: 16. CDR3 sequence (DNA): TGTGCCATCAGTGTCATTACGGCTAGCGGGGCCCCCGGCGAGCAGTACTTC. This translates into CAISVITASGAPGEQYF.

In its sample, this clone was seen a few times. The V and J genes are TRBV19 and TRBJ2-2; 11 bases fit TRBD1. The length of the CDR3 is 16 residues. J lost 5 bases, V lost 4 bases, and 6 bases had no gene match. From germline, CDR1 is LNHDA and CDR2 SQIVND (reference sequence). CDR3 sequence reads: CASSTGQGARTGELFF. The CDR3 DNA reads as TGTGCCAGTAGTACCGGACAGGGGGCGCGTACCGGGGAGCTGTTTTTT. The full variable domain, with the rest looked up from reference TRBV19 and TRBJ2-2, is DGGITQSPKYLFRKEGQNVTLSCEQNLNHDAMYWYRQDPGQGLRLIYYSQIVNDFQKGDIAEGYSVSREKKESFPLTVTSAQKNPTAFYLCASSTGQGARTGELFFGEGSRLTVL.

V is TRBV11-3 and J is TRBJ1-1; unclear D gene. CDR3 length: 13 residues. In germline, CDR1 is SGHNT, CDR2 YENEEA. Trimming shortened V by 3 bases and J by 1 base, and 6 bases separated the two germline ends. CDR3 in DNA: TGTGCCAGCAGCTTTACCCGGAACACTGAAGCTTTCTTT. This encodes CASSFTRNTEAFF.

The chain is built from TRBV19 and TRBJ2-2, with a tentative D call TRBD1 (6 bases). V shed 5 bases and J shed 7 bases, with 14 bases lying between them. Germline CDR1 reads LNHDA; CDR2 reads SQIVND (reference sequence). CDR3 length: 14 residues. The CDR3 spells CASSSTGLDGELFF. The CDR3 DNA is TGTGCCAGTAGTTCCACAGGGCTCGACGGGGAGCTGTTTTTT. Full variable domain (rest looked up from reference TRBV19 and TRBJ2-2): DGGITQSPKYLFRKEGQNVTLSCEQNLNHDAMYWYRQDPGQGLRLIYYSQIVNDFQKGDIAEGYSVSREKKESFPLTVTSAQKNPTAFYLCASSSTGLDGELFFGEGSRLTVL.

The rearrangement uses TRBV30 and TRBJ1-6; 7 bases fit TRBD1. V was pared by 4 bases and J by 9 bases, with 9 bases of the junction left unmatched. Germline CDR1 is GTSNPN and CDR2 is SVGIG (reference sequence). CDR3 length: 14 residues. The CDR3 is CAWTTTGPISPLHF. CDR3 in DNA: TGTGCCTGGACCACGACAGGGCCTATTTCACCCCTCCACTTT.

V usage is TRBV28 and J usage is TRBJ2-7; tentatively, D is TRBD1 (5 bases). The V gene's germline CDR1 is MDHEN and CDR2 SYDVKM. V was trimmed by 4 bases and J by 3 bases, leaving 13 bases between them. CDR3 length equals 14 residues. DNA for the CDR3: TGTGCCAGCAGTTGGGGCAGGGAATACTACGAGCAGTACTTC. It codes for CASSWGREYYEQYF.

This chain joins TRBV5-1 and TRBJ2-5; D possibly uses TRBD1 or TRBD2 (5 bases each). Germline CDR1 SGHRS, CDR2 YFSETQ. Trimming pared 5 bases from V and 2 bases from J, leaving 16 bases between. CDR3 size: 15 residues. CDR3 region: CASSSGLGEQETQYF. CDR3 coding DNA: TGCGCCAGCAGTTCCGGGTTGGGGGAGCAAGAGACCCAGTACTTC.

This chain uses TRBV6-1 with TRBJ2-7; TRBD1 aligns across 10 bases. Germline V lookup: CDR1 MNHNS, CDR2 SASEGT. This CDR3 contains 17 residues. The V and J ends lost 2 bases and 5 bases, in that order; junction bases with no gene match: 12. As DNA, the CDR3 is TGTGCCAGCAGTGAATTCCCCTCAGGGACAGGGGTAAACGAGCAGTACTTC. Its protein is CASSEFPSGTGVNEQYF.